Each of the 7 T cell receptor beta chains below was sequenced from the same sample in a study of cytomegalovirus exposure and HLA in healthy donors. The PCR was carried out with 60 Vbeta primers and 13 Jbeta primers. The table came from immunoSEQ multiplex PCR; TCRdb's copy has only in-frame clones and leaves some out. The sample records tens of thousands of clones, about 79% being singletons. Sequences were obtained from PBMCs. The receptors were gathered from a man in his fifties in good health and CMV-seronegative.

The V gene is TRBV2, the J gene TRBJ2-7; D is perhaps TRBD2 (6 bases). This CDR3 comprises 13 residues. V lost 6 bases and J 7 bases, leaving 16 bases between the germline ends. From germline, CDR1 is SNHLY and CDR2 FYNNEI. Here the CDR3 reads CASSSNGGQEQYF. The CDR3 DNA reads TGTGCCAGCAGCTCAAACGGAGGGCAGGAGCAGTACTTC.

V is TRBV6-4 and J is TRBJ1-2; the match to TRBD1 covers 10 bases. CDR3 length: 14 amino acids. V shed 3 bases, J shed 4 bases, and the junction held 2 bases outside the gene matches. Germline-derived CDR1 and CDR2 are MRHNA and SNTAGT. CDR3 sequence: CASSEWTGGYGYTF. The CDR3, as DNA: TGTGCCAGCAGTGAATGGACAGGGGGCTATGGCTACACCTTC.

V and J are TRBV6-5 and TRBJ2-7, with 9 bases fitting TRBD1. With V trimmed by 6 bases and J by 1 base, 4 bases remained unmatched. CDR1 MNHEY and CDR2 SVGAGI come from the germline V gene. The CDR3 consists of 14 residues. The CDR3 sequence: CASSRTGVSYEQYF. The CDR3 DNA reads as TGTGCCAGCAGCCGGACAGGGGTTTCCTACGAGCAGTACTTC.

Concerning this clone: A junction end diverges from the germline sequence, so it may reflect a read error. The chain links TRBV7-9 to TRBJ1-4; 7 bases are a match to TRBD1. The CDR3 sequence is 12 residues long. CDR1 and CDR2 (germline): SEHNR, FQNEAQ (reference sequence). The CDR3 sequence is CSSSLQGWELFF. The CDR3, as DNA: TGTTCCAGCAGCTTACAGGGGTGGGAACTGTTTTTT.

This sequence joins TRBV28 and TRBJ2-2, with D perhaps matching TRBD2 (5 bases). Deletions cut 3 bases from V and 1 base from J, with 12 bases between. Germline V gene lookup returns CDR1 MDHEN and CDR2 SYDVKM. The CDR3 runs 16 residues. The CDR3 sequence is CASSFRRSLNTGELFF. The CDR3 region has the DNA TGTGCCAGCAGTTTTAGGAGGAGCTTGAACACCGGGGAGCTGTTTTTT.

The V call is TRBV27, the J call TRBJ1-1; the match to TRBD1 covers 7 bases. J lost 5 bases, V lost 4 bases, and 7 bases had no gene match. This CDR3 contains 14 residues. The germline CDR1 and CDR2 sequences are MNHEY and SMNVEV (reference sequence). In DNA form, the CDR3 reads TGTGCCAGCAGTTCGACAGGGTTGAGGACTGAAGCTTTCTTT. Amino acids: CASSSTGLRTEAFF.

This chain connects TRBV10-3 to TRBJ2-1, with 9 nucleotides matching TRBD2. This CDR3 has 16 amino acids. CDR1 and CDR2 from the germline V gene are ENHRY and SYGVKD. J was trimmed by 5 bases and V by 2 bases; bases with no gene match: 7. CDR3 sequence reads: CAISERPASGNNEQFF. CDR3 sequence (DNA): TGTGCCATCAGTGAGCGTCCGGCTAGCGGGAACAATGAGCAGTTCTTC.